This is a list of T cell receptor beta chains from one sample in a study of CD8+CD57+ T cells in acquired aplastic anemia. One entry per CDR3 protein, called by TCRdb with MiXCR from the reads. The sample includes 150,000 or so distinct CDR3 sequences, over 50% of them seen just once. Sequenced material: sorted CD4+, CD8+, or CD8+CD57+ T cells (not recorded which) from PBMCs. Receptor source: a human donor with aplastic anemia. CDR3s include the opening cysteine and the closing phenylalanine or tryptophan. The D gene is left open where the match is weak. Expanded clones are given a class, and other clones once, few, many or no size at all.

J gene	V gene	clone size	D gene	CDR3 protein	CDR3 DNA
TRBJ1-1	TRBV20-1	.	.	CSARLRLGLTQKATEAFF	TGCAGTGCTAGGTTGAGATTAGGTCTTACGCAGAAGGCCACTGAAGCTTTCTTT
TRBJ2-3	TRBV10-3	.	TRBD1	CAIAAGQGSTDTQYF	TGTGCCATCGCCGCCGGACAGGGCTCCACAGATACGCAGTATTTT
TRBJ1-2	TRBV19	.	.	CASSMGAVNGYTF	TGTGCCAGTAGTATGGGGGCGGTAAATGGCTACACCTTC
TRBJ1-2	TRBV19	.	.	CASSPDRRSGYTF	TGTGCCAGTAGTCCGGACAGAAGGAGTGGCTACACCTTC
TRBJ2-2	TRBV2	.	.	CASRTGRIGELFF	TGTGCCAGTCGTACGGGGCGGATCGGGGAGCTGTTTTTT
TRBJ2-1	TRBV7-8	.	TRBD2	CASSLPGLAGINEQFF	TGTGCCAGCAGCCTACCGGGACTAGCGGGAATCAATGAGCAGTTCTTC
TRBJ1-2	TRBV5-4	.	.	CASSLLADGYTF	TGTGCCAGCAGCTTGTTGGCGGATGGCTACACCTTC
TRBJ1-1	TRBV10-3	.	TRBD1	CAIRDRGRPTEAFF	TGTGCCATCCGGGACAGGGGGCGACCCACTGAAGCTTTCTTT
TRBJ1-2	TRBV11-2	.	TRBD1	CASSRILRDRLKANYGYTF	TGTGCCAGCAGCCGAATACTGAGGGACAGACTTAAAGCTAACTATGGCTACACCTTC
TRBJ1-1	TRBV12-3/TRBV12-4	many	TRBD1	CASIGTGGGEEAFF	TGTGCCAGCATCGGGACAGGGGGTGGTGAGGAAGCTTTCTTT
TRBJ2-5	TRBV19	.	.	CASRGGPGETQYF	TGTGCCAGTAGGGGGGGGCCGGGAGAGACCCAGTACTTC
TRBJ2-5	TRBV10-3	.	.	CAISQQVSETQYF	TGTGCCATCAGTCAACAGGTTTCGGAGACCCAGTACTTC
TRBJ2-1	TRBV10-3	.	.	CAIGSGEGYNEQFF	TGTGCCATCGGGTCCGGGGAAGGCTACAATGAGCAGTTCTTC